The source of this T cell receptor beta chain is a study of blood T cell repertoires in COVID-19. Overall study context: Sources were T cells, B-cell-depleted T cells, or PBMCs; the material itself was cDNA or gDNA.

This clone came up a few times. TCRdb's copy holds only in-frame clones and misses some; the assay was immunoSEQ multiplex PCR. The sample includes fewer than 450,000 clones, over 75% of them seen just once. Grouping used clinical history reported by participants in a survey and questionnaire. Recovery meant two consecutive negative NP/OP PCR tests, professional clearance, or resolved symptoms. Trimming cost V 3 bases and J 2 bases, with 13 bases left between them. The CDR3 has 15 residues. Germline loops: CDR1 KGHSH, CDR2 LQKENI. Sequencing input: PBMCs or T cells enriched from blood (not recorded which). The TCR comes from a woman aged 25 to 39 who had recovered from COVID-19. The chain carries TRBV18 and TRBJ1-1; TRBD1 is a possible D gene (5 bases). CDR3 nucleotide sequence: TGTGCCAGCTCACCCCGGGGGGGGGATAACACTGAAGCTTTCTTT. Translation: CASSPRGGDNTEAFF.